This T cell receptor (beta chain) was profiled in a study of CD8+CD57+ T cells in acquired aplastic anemia. Broader study findings: Controls and patients did not differ significantly in CD8+ Simpson's diversity. About 30 shared CD8+ CDR3s appeared highly expressed within patients' immunodominant clones.

TCR beta VDJ combinations and CDR3 sequences were profiled from genomic DNA. TCRdb reprocessed the reads via MiXCR and lists one record per CDR3 protein. Here the sample spans fewer than 200,000 distinct CDR3 sequences, around 60% being singletons. V lost 7 bases and J 4 bases, leaving 17 bases between the germline ends. CDR3 length equals 14 residues. As regards this clonotype: What it binds is unknown.

Sequencing was carried out using sorted CD4+, CD8+, or CD8+CD57+ T cells (not recorded which) from PBMCs. This chain joins TRBV12-3 or TRBV12-4 and TRBJ2-7; D is unclear. The sequence was collected from a human donor in good health. The CDR3 DNA reads TGTGCCAGCAATTCGACTCCGCCCCCTTACGAGCAGTACTTC. It codes for CASNSTPPPYEQYF.